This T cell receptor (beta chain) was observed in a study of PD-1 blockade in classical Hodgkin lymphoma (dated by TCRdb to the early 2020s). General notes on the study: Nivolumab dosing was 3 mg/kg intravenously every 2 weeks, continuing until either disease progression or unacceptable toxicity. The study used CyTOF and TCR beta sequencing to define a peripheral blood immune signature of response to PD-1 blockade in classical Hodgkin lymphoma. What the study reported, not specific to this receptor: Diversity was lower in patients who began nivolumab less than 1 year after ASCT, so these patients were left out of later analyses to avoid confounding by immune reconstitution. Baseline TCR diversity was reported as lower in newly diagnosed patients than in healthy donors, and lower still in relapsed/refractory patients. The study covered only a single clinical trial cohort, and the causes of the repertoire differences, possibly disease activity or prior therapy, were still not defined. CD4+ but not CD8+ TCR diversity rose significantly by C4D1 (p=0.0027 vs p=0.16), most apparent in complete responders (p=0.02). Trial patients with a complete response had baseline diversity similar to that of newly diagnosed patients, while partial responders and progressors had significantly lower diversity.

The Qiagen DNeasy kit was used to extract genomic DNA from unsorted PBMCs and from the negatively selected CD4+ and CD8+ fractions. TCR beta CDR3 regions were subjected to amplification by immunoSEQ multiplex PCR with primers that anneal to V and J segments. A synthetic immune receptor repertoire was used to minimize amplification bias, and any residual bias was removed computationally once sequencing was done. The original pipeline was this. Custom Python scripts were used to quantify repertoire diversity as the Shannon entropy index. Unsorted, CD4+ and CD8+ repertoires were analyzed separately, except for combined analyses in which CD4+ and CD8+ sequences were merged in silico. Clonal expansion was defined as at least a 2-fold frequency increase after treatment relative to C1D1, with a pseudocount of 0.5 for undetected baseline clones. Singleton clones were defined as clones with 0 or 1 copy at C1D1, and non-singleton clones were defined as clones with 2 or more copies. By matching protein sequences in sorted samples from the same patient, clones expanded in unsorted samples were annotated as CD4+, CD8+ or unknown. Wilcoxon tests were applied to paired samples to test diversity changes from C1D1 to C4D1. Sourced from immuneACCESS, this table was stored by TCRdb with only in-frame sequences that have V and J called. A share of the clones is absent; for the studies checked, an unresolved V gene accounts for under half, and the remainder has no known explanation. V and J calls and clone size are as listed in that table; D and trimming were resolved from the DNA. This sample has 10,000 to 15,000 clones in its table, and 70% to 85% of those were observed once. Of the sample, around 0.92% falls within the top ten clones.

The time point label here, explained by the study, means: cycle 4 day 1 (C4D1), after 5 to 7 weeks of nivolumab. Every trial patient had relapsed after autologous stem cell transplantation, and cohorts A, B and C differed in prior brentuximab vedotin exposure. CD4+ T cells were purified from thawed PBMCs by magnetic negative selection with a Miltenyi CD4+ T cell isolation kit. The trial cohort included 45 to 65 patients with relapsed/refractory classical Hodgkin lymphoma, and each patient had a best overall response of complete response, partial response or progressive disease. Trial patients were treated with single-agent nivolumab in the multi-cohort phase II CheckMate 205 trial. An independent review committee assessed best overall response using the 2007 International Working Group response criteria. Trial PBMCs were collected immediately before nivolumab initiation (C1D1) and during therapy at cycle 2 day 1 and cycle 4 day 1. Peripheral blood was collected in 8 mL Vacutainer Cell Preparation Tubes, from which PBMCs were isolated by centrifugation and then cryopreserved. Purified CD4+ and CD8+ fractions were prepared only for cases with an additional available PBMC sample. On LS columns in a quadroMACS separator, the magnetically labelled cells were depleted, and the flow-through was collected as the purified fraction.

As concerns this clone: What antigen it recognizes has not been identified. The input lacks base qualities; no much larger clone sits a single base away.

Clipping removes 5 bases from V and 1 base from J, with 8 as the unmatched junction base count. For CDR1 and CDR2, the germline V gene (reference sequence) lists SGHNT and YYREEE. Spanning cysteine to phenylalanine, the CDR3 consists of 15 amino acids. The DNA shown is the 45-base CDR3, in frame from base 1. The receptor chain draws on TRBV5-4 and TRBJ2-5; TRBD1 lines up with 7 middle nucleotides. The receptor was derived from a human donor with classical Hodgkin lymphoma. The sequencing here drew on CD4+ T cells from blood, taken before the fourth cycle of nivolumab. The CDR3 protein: CASSYGTAPQETQYF. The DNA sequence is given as TGTGCCAGCAGTTATGGGACAGCCCCCCAAGAGACCCAGTACTTC.